A selection of T cell receptor beta chains follows, all from one sample in a study of patients and donors after allogeneic stem cell transplantation. TCRdb reanalysed the RT-PCR reads using MiXCR and keeps one entry per CDR3 protein. The sample has 8,000 to 9,500 distinct CDR3 sequences; 3.5% to 4.5% are singletons. Material: blood, either unsorted or a sorted T cell fraction (not recorded which). These receptors all come from a human donor who was either an allogeneic HSCT recipient or a stem cell or donor lymphocyte infusion donor (not recorded which). It is not recorded whose cells these are; they may come from a transplant donor. The CDR3 runs from the conserved cysteine through the conserved F or W. The order of the fields is D gene, clone size, V gene, J gene, CDR3 DNA, CDR3 protein. D genes are given only for firm matches. Clone sizes are given selectively: once, few, many, or a class where the clone is expanded.

d_call: NA; clone_size: many; v_call: TRBV5-1; j_call: TRBJ1-2; cdr3_nt: TGCGCCAGCAGCCGTACACAAGAACGTGGCTACACCTTC; cdr3_aa: CASSRTQERGYTF
d_call: TRBD1; clone_size: many; v_call: TRBV10-3; j_call: TRBJ2-3; cdr3_nt: TGTGCCATCAGTGAGTCTGGCAGGGGGCTTGAAGATACGCAGTATTTT; cdr3_aa: CAISESGRGLEDTQYF
d_call: NA; clone_size: many; v_call: TRBV20-1; j_call: TRBJ2-7; cdr3_nt: TGCAGTGCTAGAGCCCTCCGGGACAATTACGAGCAGTACTTC; cdr3_aa: CSARALRDNYEQYF
d_call: TRBD2; clone_size: many; v_call: TRBV7-9; j_call: TRBJ2-5; cdr3_nt: TGTGCCAGCAGCTTAGCGGGGAGGGTGGAGCGGGAGAATGTGGAAGAGACCCAGTACTTC; cdr3_aa: CASSLAGRVERENVEETQYF
d_call: NA; clone_size: few; v_call: TRBV19; j_call: TRBJ2-1; cdr3_nt: TGTGCCAGTAGTATAGAGCGTGCCAGACGGGAGCAGTTCTTC; cdr3_aa: CASSIERARREQFF
d_call: NA; clone_size: medium-sized; v_call: TRBV7-2; j_call: TRBJ2-5; cdr3_nt: TGTGCCAGCAGACATCGGGTGGGGGAGACCCAGTACTTC; cdr3_aa: CASRHRVGETQYF
d_call: TRBD1; clone_size: NA; v_call: TRBV27; j_call: TRBJ2-7; cdr3_nt: TGTGCCAGCAGTCCCGGGACAGGGGCTCGTGAGCAGTACTTC; cdr3_aa: CASSPGTGAREQYF
d_call: NA; clone_size: few; v_call: TRBV7-9; j_call: TRBJ1-4; cdr3_nt: TGTGCCAGCAGCTTAGATGAGGGTGAAAAACTGTTTTTT; cdr3_aa: CASSLDEGEKLFF
d_call: TRBD2; clone_size: NA; v_call: TRBV6-5; j_call: TRBJ2-1; cdr3_nt: TGTGCCAGCAGTTACTCGAAGGGACTAGGAAGGGCCTACAATGAGCAGTTCTTC; cdr3_aa: CASSYSKGLGRAYNEQFF
d_call: NA; clone_size: many; v_call: TRBV28; j_call: TRBJ2-1; cdr3_nt: TGTGCCAGCACCTACGCAAGCCATGAGCAGTTCTTC; cdr3_aa: CASTYASHEQFF
d_call: NA; clone_size: many; v_call: TRBV12-3/TRBV12-4; j_call: TRBJ2-1; cdr3_nt: TGTGCCAGCAGTCAGGGCTATTACAATGAGCAGTTCTTC; cdr3_aa: CASSQGYYNEQFF
d_call: NA; clone_size: NA; v_call: TRBV27; j_call: TRBJ2-2; cdr3_nt: TGTGCCAGCAGTTTAGAGGGTCACACCGGGGAGCTGTTTTTT; cdr3_aa: CASSLEGHTGELFF
d_call: TRBD2; clone_size: many; v_call: TRBV4-3; j_call: TRBJ2-3; cdr3_nt: TGCGCCAGCAGCCACCGCGGGGGTAGCACAGATACGCAGTATTTT; cdr3_aa: CASSHRGGSTDTQYF
d_call: NA; clone_size: many; v_call: TRBV29-1; j_call: TRBJ2-2; cdr3_nt: TGCAGCGTAGGGACGTACGGGGAGCTGTTTTTT; cdr3_aa: CSVGTYGELFF
d_call: NA; clone_size: many; v_call: TRBV7-9; j_call: TRBJ2-1; cdr3_nt: TGTGCCAGCAGCCCGGGCTCCTACAATGAGCAGTTCTTC; cdr3_aa: CASSPGSYNEQFF
d_call: TRBD2; clone_size: many; v_call: TRBV27; j_call: TRBJ2-7; cdr3_nt: TGTGCCAGCAGTTTGTCCCTTATGACTAGCGGGGCCCACGGCGAGCAGTACTTC; cdr3_aa: CASSLSLMTSGAHGEQYF
d_call: NA; clone_size: many; v_call: TRBV28; j_call: TRBJ2-7; cdr3_nt: TGTGCCAGCAGTTTACCCGACAGATCCTACGAGCAGTACTTC; cdr3_aa: CASSLPDRSYEQYF
d_call: NA; clone_size: medium-sized; v_call: TRBV20-1; j_call: TRBJ2-7; cdr3_nt: TGCAGTGCTAGTCGGGGCCTACAATCCTACGAGCAGTACTTC; cdr3_aa: CSASRGLQSYEQYF
d_call: NA; clone_size: medium-sized; v_call: TRBV20-1; j_call: TRBJ1-5; cdr3_nt: TGCAGTGCTAGACAGGGTTGGAATCAGCCCCAGCATTTT; cdr3_aa: CSARQGWNQPQHF
d_call: TRBD1; clone_size: many; v_call: TRBV5-4; j_call: TRBJ2-7; cdr3_nt: TGTGCCAGCAGCTGGGGACAGATTTACGAGCAGTACTTC; cdr3_aa: CASSWGQIYEQYF
d_call: NA; clone_size: medium-sized; v_call: TRBV20-1; j_call: TRBJ1-2; cdr3_nt: TGCAGTGCTCTCCGTAGGACAGCTAACTATGGCTACACCTTC; cdr3_aa: CSALRRTANYGYTF
d_call: NA; clone_size: many; v_call: TRBV5-1; j_call: TRBJ2-5; cdr3_nt: TGCGCCAGCAGACAGGGACCAACAGAGACCCAGTACTTC; cdr3_aa: CASRQGPTETQYF
d_call: TRBD2; clone_size: many; v_call: TRBV27; j_call: TRBJ2-2; cdr3_nt: TGTGCCAGCAGTCTCCTGGGACTAGCGGAGAACACCGGGGAGCTGTTTTTT; cdr3_aa: CASSLLGLAENTGELFF
d_call: NA; clone_size: many; v_call: TRBV7-9; j_call: TRBJ2-7; cdr3_nt: TGTGCCAGCAGCTTAGTGGCCGAGCAGTACTTC; cdr3_aa: CASSLVAEQYF
d_call: TRBD1; clone_size: many; v_call: TRBV6-5; j_call: TRBJ1-1; cdr3_nt: TGTGCCAGTACCGGGACAGTGAACACTGAAGCTTTCTTT; cdr3_aa: CASTGTVNTEAFF